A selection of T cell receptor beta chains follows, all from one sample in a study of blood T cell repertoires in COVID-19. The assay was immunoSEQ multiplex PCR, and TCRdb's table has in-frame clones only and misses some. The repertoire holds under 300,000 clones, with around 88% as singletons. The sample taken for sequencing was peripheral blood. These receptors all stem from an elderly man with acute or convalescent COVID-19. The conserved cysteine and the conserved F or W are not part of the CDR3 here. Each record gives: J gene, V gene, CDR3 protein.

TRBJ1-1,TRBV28,ASSLGQLHEAF
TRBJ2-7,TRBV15,ATSRSGLGSYEQY
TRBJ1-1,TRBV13,ASSLRFKGRTEAF
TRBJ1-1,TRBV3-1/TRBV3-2,ASSHLGGNTEAF
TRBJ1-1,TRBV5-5,ASSLARWEAF
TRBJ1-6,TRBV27,ASSFVSSYNSPLH
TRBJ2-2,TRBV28,ASSSGLANTGELF
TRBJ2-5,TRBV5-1,ASSLEEGRETQY
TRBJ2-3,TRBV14,ASSQDSTAGRSYTQY
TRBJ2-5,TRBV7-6,ASSPDLPDSFARETQY
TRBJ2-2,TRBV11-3,ASSLNTLGELF
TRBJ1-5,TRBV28,ASSRGGASHQPQH
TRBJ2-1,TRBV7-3,ASSLNPTRGGEQF
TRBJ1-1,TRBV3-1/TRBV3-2,ASSQEGTLLYTEAF
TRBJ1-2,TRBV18,ASSPKGTNYGYT
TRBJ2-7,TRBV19,ASSIKAGILYEQY
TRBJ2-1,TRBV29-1,SVPTSGRAFTYSSYNEQF
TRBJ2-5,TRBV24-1,ATSRGETQY
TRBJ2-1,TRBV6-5,ASTRLAGVSGEQF